The clone carrying this T cell receptor beta chain came up once. Its target is unknown. At one of its ends the junction is not consistent with the germline gene, which may arise from a read error. The record originates from a study of CD8 T cells in ankylosing spondylitis. Notes on the study in general: Disease-linked clones reportedly concentrated significantly in matched ankylosing spondylitis synovial fluid. Past research had described some motif variants in reactive arthritis synovial fluid and blood.

Researchers built TCR beta libraries using quantitative 5'-RACE with molecular barcodes. From the 5' RACE reads, TCRdb called clonotypes with MiXCR, one entry per CDR3 protein. The data contain nearly 250,000 distinct CDR3 sequences, over 30% of them singletons. The CDR3 has 17 amino acids. The V gene's germline CDR1 is MNHEY and CDR2 SVGAGI. V gene TRBV6-5 combines with J gene TRBJ1-5; D may be TRBD1 (6 bases). Material for sequencing was blood, either unsorted or a sorted T cell fraction (not recorded which). This sequence was found in a male donor with ankylosing spondylitis or in good health (not recorded which). CDR3 sequence: CASSTPQGPYSNQPHHF. CDR3 sequence (DNA): TGTGCCAGCAGTACTCCCCAGGGGCCGTATAGCAATCAGCCCCATCATTTT.